At least ten counts were recorded for the clone carrying this TCR beta chain. Its antigen is still unknown. These data originate in a study of post-analysis software for immune sequencing data. For the study at large: Relapsing-remitting, secondary progressive and progressive-relapsing multiple sclerosis courses were included. The study, taken as a whole, reports: TRBV5-6, TRBV5-1 and TRBV20-1 were among four to six TRBV segments more frequent in patients than controls.

Germline CDR1 and CDR2: SEHNR and FQNEAQ (reference sequence). Trimming cost V 1 base and J 7 bases; bases outside gene matches: 1. The CDR3 has 13 residues. cDNA libraries of TCR beta carried unique molecular identifiers. One entry per CDR3 protein results from TCRdb running MiXCR on the PCR reads. The table includes roughly 200,000 distinct CDR3 sequences, 29% detected once. This rearrangement joins TRBV7-9 to TRBJ2-1; 7 nucleotides agree with TRBD2. The sample comprised blood. The TCR sequence derives from a girl between 2 and 17 years old with multiple sclerosis. CDR3 nucleotides: TGTGCCAGCAGCTTAGGGGAGGGGAATGAGCAGTTCTTC. It codes for CASSLGEGNEQFF.